This record covers a single TCR beta chain. Authors' data handling: Counts of nucleated cells, estimated from reference gene primer amplification, were obtained. Method: immunoSEQ multiplex PCR; TCRdb's copy keeps in-frame clones and lacks some. That table gives V, J and clone size, and the DNA gave D and trimming. This table holds 350,000 or so clones, nearly 90% found once. These data originate in a study of blood T cell repertoires in COVID-19. For the study at large: There were acute and convalescent COVID-19 samples, and they came from the United States, Italy and Spain. PBMCs, B-cell-depleted T cells, or T cells provided the cDNA or gDNA that made up the material.

V gave up 1 base and J gave up 8 bases; unmatched junction bases: 7. The CDR3 consists of 16 residues. Germline values: CDR1 SEHNR, CDR2 FQNEAQ (reference sequence). Sequences were obtained from peripheral blood. This sequence originates from a man younger than 35 with active or convalescent COVID-19. This rearrangement joins TRBV7-9 to TRBJ2-1; 11 nucleotides agree with TRBD2. The chain's CDR3 is CASSLDTSGSRYEQFF. The CDR3 DNA follows: TGTGCCAGCAGCTTAGATACTAGCGGGAGTAGGTATGAGCAGTTCTTC.